The present entry profiles one T cell receptor (beta chain) with its context. The data are from a study of blood T cell repertoires in COVID-19. Study in general: Spain, Italy and the United States supplied samples that represented acute and convalescent COVID-19. The analysed material was cDNA or gDNA that came from T cells, B-cell-depleted T cells, or PBMCs.

Here immunoSEQ multiplex PCR was the method, and the copy in TCRdb shows in-frame clones only, minus some. The sample lists roughly 200,000 clones, roughly 89% occurring once. The sample consisted of peripheral blood. This clonotype was obtained from a man aged 45-60 years with acute or convalescent COVID-19.

CDR3: CASSPGANYGYTF. DNA of the CDR3: TGTGCCAGCTCACCAGGAGCTAACTATGGCTACACCTTC. The V call is TRBV18, the J call TRBJ1-2, with D uncertain. The V end was cut by 2 bases, the J end by 0 bases, with 4 bases between. CDR3 length: 13 amino acids. Germline CDR1 is KGHSH and CDR2 is LQKENI.